The clone carrying this T cell receptor beta chain appeared a few times. Antigen specificity is unknown. Documented time point: pre-sensitization, week 0. Treatment given: therapeutic diphenylcyclopropenone sensitization with weekly scalp DPC. The sample originates from a study of human T cells and chemical hapten exposure. This CDR3 comprises 17 residues. Germline V lookup: CDR1 MGHRA, CDR2 YSYEKL. J was trimmed by 8 bases and V by 0 bases; bases with no gene match: 12. Study results and limitations: Relative to control repertoires, expanded TCRs gave rise to significantly more large CDR3 similarity clusters.

Authors' methods: The median was roughly 100,000 TCRs per sample, ranging about 23,224 to 690,600. TCRdb independently ran MiXCR on the RACE reads; one entry per CDR3 protein. TCRdb's processing, not the study's, gives the V and J calls here. The data contain 300,000 to 450,000 distinct CDR3 sequences, 5.1% of them singletons. Sequencing used whole blood, obtained in connection with sensitization to the hapten diphenylcyclopropenone (DPC). The sequence was obtained from a woman in her 50s with alopecia areata. Some clones in this sample may be carry-over from other donors' samples. This chain links TRBV4-1 with TRBJ1-4; 7 bases align to TRBD1. The CDR3 loop is CASSQDRGNQVGEKLFF. The CDR3 nucleotides read TGCGCCAGCAGCCAAGACAGGGGGAATCAAGTAGGGGAAAAACTGTTTTTT.